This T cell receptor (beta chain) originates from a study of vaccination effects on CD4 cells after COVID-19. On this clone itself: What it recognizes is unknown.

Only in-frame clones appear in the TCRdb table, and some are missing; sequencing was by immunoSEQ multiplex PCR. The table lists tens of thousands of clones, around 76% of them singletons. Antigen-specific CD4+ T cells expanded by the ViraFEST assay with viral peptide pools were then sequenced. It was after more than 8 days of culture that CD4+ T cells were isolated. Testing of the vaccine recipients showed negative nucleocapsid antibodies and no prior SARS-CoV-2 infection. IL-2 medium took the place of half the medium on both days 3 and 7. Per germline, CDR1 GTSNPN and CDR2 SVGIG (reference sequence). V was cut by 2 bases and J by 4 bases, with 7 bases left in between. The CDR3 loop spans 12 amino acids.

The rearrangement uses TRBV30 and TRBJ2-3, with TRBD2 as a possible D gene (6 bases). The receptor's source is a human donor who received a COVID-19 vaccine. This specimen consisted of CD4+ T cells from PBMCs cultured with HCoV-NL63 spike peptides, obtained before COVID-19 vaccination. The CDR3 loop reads CAWSSGADTQYF. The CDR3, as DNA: TGTGCCTGGAGTTCGGGGGCAGATACGCAGTATTTT.